One sample yielded the 7 T cell receptor beta chains listed below, sequenced in a study of T cells in Graves' hyperthyroidism and ophthalmopathy (dated by TCRdb to between 2018 and 2021). Libraries came from multiplex PCR. TCRdb records Illumina HiSeq 2000 as the sequencer. Amplification of TCR beta CDR3 regions was carried out from RNA transcripts. The TCR CDR3 was subjected to a first round of RT-PCR using the HTBI primer set and the Qiagen OneStep RT-PCR kit. TCRdb took the public reads, trimmed them with fastp at Q25, ran MiXCR for clone calling and kept in-frame beta chains. Each CDR3 protein appears once, grouped with its most common genes and DNA. The table for this sample lists 500,000 to 750,000 distinct CDR3 sequences; around 14% of them were counted only once. The ten largest account for less than 9% of the sample. The source material was blood. The receptors were gathered from a woman younger than 30 with Graves' ophthalmopathy.

This clonotype was seen only a few times. This sequence joins TRBV15 and TRBJ1-1, with D possibly being TRBD1 (5 bases). V was pared by 2 bases and J by 4 bases, with 14 bases between. The germline V gene has CDR1 LNHNV and CDR2 YYDKDF (reference sequence). The CDR3 is 15 amino acids. The CDR3 reads CATSRYLRGGTEAFF. DNA of the CDR3: TGTGCCACCAGCAGATACCTCCGGGGGGGCACTGAAGCTTTCTTT.

This clonotype was observed a handful of times. The rearrangement uses TRBV6-1 and TRBJ2-5; tentatively, D is TRBD1 (6 bases). This CDR3 spans 14 amino acids. Looked up from germline, CDR1 is MNHNS and CDR2 is SASEGT. The V end lost 3 bases, the J end lost 7 bases, and 15 bases lay between the germline ends. The CDR3 nucleotides are TGTGCCAGCAGTGACAGGGGAATCCTGGTGACCCAGTACTTC. This sequence encodes CASSDRGILVTQYF.

This clonotype was seen repeatedly, ten times or more. The V and J genes are TRBV6-2 or TRBV6-3 and TRBJ2-3; TRBD2 might be the D (6 bases). The germline gives CDR1 MNHEY, CDR2 SVGEGT. V gave up 6 bases and J gave up 0 bases, with 19 bases separating them. The CDR3 covers 17 residues. CDR3 bases: TGTGCCAGCAGCCCGGGCGGGGCTGGACCTAGCACAGATACGCAGTATTTT. Amino acids: CASSPGGAGPSTDTQYF.

This chain connects TRBV19 to TRBJ1-4; 7 bases align to TRBD1. Trimming took 3 bases from V and 7 from J; bases not matched to a gene: 8. The CDR3 covers 15 residues. CDR1 is LNHDA, CDR2 SQIVND, per germline (reference sequence). CDR3 in amino acids: CASSITDRESEKLFF. The CDR3 nucleotides read TGTGCCAGTAGTATCACCGACAGGGAAAGTGAAAAACTGTTTTTT.

This clonotype has just a few counts. The genes are TRBV6-1 and TRBJ2-1; D gene ambiguous. V shed 7 bases and J shed 6 bases, with 10 bases lying between them. The V gene's germline CDR1 is MNHNS and CDR2 SASEGT. The CDR3 runs 12 residues. The DNA for the CDR3 is TGTGCCAGCACCTTTTGGGGCAATGAGCAGTTCTTC. This sequence encodes CASTFWGNEQFF.

This clonotype was seen ten or more times. This chain joins TRBV20-1 and TRBJ2-7; 8 nucleotides agree with TRBD1. The germline CDR1 and CDR2 sequences are DFQATT and SNEGSKA (reference sequence). This CDR3 comprises 15 residues. The J segment lost 3 bases and the V segment lost 4 bases, leaving 11 bases of the junction unmatched. In DNA form, the CDR3 reads TGCAGTGCTATTAATGGAGCAGGGGGCGACTACGAGCAGTACTTC. Its protein product is CSAINGAGGDYEQYF.

A remark on this clonotype: A much larger clonotype is one base distant, so this may be a read error. The CDR3 ends on some other residue instead of the conserved phenylalanine or tryptophan, so this is likely a read error. The chain employs TRBV12-3 or TRBV12-4 and TRBJ1-6, with D perhaps TRBD1 (5 bases). Trimming removed 3 bases from V and 9 bases from J, with 21 bases in between. The CDR3 consists of 17 residues. CDR3 DNA: TGTGCCAGCAGTTTTTTTCCAGGGAAGATGATTTCTTCACCCCTCCACTCT. Amino acids: CASSFFPGKMISSPLHS.